These 29 T cell receptor beta chains were sequenced from one sample in a study of blood T cell repertoires in COVID-19. Sequencing was performed with immunoSEQ multiplex PCR; in TCRdb, only in-frame clones are kept and a portion is missing. The sample gives some 120,000 clones, 88% of which show up once; approximately 1.1% is in the top ten. Sequences were obtained from peripheral blood. Source of these receptors: an elderly woman with acute or convalescent COVID-19.

The CDR3 DNA reads TGTGCCAGCAGACCAGGACTAGCGGGACTGGTCGGGGAGCTGTTTTTT. Translated: CASRPGLAGLVGELFF. V gene TRBV11-2 combines with J gene TRBJ2-2; TRBD2 matches 12 bases. The germline gives CDR1 SGHAT, CDR2 FQNNGV. This CDR3 is 16 amino acids long. After removal of 6 bases from V and 7 bases from J, the junction contained 9 bases not matched to a gene.

This chain links TRBV2 with TRBJ2-3, with TRBD2 matching 10 bases. This CDR3 has 15 amino acids. Germline V gives CDR1 SNHLY, CDR2 FYNNEI. The ends lost 8 bases at V and 7 bases at J; junction bases unmatched: 12. In DNA, the CDR3 is TGTGCCAGCGGGGGGCTAGCGGGAGTAGTAAATACGCAGTATTTT. Protein product: CASGGLAGVVNTQYF.

The V gene is TRBV28, the J gene TRBJ1-5; D may be TRBD1 (5 bases). The length of the CDR3 is 14 residues. Trimming cost V 3 bases and J 3 bases, with 9 bases left between them. Looked up from germline, CDR1 is MDHEN and CDR2 is SYDVKM. The CDR3 reads CASSFSGNNQPQHF. CDR3 nucleotide sequence: TGTGCCAGCAGTTTCTCAGGGAACAATCAGCCCCAGCATTTT.

The chain couples TRBV28 to TRBJ1-5; TRBD1 matches at 8 bases. Unmatched junction bases numbered 8, after V lost 2 bases and J lost 5 bases. This CDR3 is built from 16 residues. Germline loops: CDR1 MDHEN, CDR2 SYDVKM. The CDR3 DNA reads as TGTGCCAGCAGTTTAGGGCGGGCAGGGGGCTATCAGCCCCAGCATTTT. Its translation: CASSLGRAGGYQPQHF.

The gene calls are TRBV15 and TRBJ2-2, with 9 bases aligning to TRBD2. Losses at the gene ends were 5 bases for V and 4 bases for J; bases not matched to a gene: 8. The CDR3 consists of 16 residues. Germline CDR1 LNHNV, CDR2 YYDKDF (reference sequence). The CDR3 loop is CATSPREGLSTGELFF. The CDR3 DNA reads TGTGCCACCAGCCCGCGGGAGGGATTGAGCACCGGGGAGCTGTTTTTT.

V gene TRBV6-5 combines with J gene TRBJ2-2, with 9 bases matching TRBD1. This CDR3 has 14 amino acids. Germline CDR1 and CDR2: MNHEY and SVGAGI. Germline trimming cut 11 bases from V and 3 bases from J; bases unmatched to any gene: 7. The DNA of the CDR3 is TGTGCCGGAGGCCGGGACAGGGACACCGGGGAGCTGTTTTTT. Protein: CAGGRDRDTGELFF.

This clone was recorded once. The genes are TRBV11-3 and TRBJ2-1; D not resolved. This CDR3 has 12 residues. Deletions cut 6 bases from V and 7 bases from J, with 10 bases between. Germline V gene lookup returns CDR1 SGHNT and CDR2 YENEEA. The CDR3 sequence: CASSDSYNEQFF. The CDR3 DNA sequence: TGTGCCAGCAGTGATAGCTATAATGAGCAGTTCTTC.

This clone was recorded a few times. This CDR3 reads CATSRDRNYGYTF. The CDR3 DNA sequence: TGTGCCACCAGCAGAGACAGGAACTATGGCTACACCTTC. The chain uses TRBV15 and TRBJ1-2; D gene ambiguous. This CDR3 has 13 residues. Between the trimmed V and J ends, which lost 0 bases and 2 bases, there was a span of 4 bases. Per the germline V gene, CDR1 is LNHNV and CDR2 is YYDKDF (reference sequence).

This rearrangement joins TRBV19 to TRBJ1-3; a weak D match, TRBD1 (6 bases). Germline V gene sequence: CDR1 LNHDA, CDR2 SQIVND (reference sequence). This CDR3 spans 15 amino acids. V was pared by 2 bases and J by 8 bases, with 16 bases between. This CDR3 reads CASSISGTWEDTIYF. CDR3 bases: TGTGCCAGTAGTATAAGCGGGACATGGGAAGACACCATATATTTT.

This chain joins TRBV11-3 and TRBJ2-3, with 9 bases fitting TRBD2. CDR1 SGHNT and CDR2 YENEEA come from the germline V gene. Unmatched junction bases numbered 2, after V lost 0 bases and J lost 4 bases. The CDR3 runs to 15 residues. CDR3 in DNA: TGTGCCAGCAGCTTAGAGGCGGGGGGGCCAGATACGCAGTATTTT. Protein sequence: CASSLEAGGPDTQYF.

The chain uses TRBV3-1 (or the pseudogene TRBV3-2) and TRBJ2-7, with D possibly being TRBD2 (6 bases). The CDR3 spans 17 residues. The germline V gene encodes CDR1 LGHDT and CDR2 YNNKEL (reference sequence). Trimming shortened V by 1 base and J by 5 bases, and 21 bases separated the two germline ends. This CDR3 reads CASSQGSGVVRANEQYF. CDR3 coding DNA: TGTGCCAGCAGCCAAGGATCGGGAGTGGTCAGGGCGAACGAGCAGTACTTC.

The V call is TRBV7-2, the J call TRBJ2-1; D gene uncertain. The CDR3 is 17 amino acids. V lost 2 bases, J lost 0 bases, and 14 bases lay in between. Germline CDR1 is SGHTA and CDR2 is FQGNSA. In DNA, the CDR3 is TGTGCCAGCAGCTTACGCGGAGTTAGTCTCTCCTACAATGAGCAGTTCTTC. It codes for CASSLRGVSLSYNEQFF. The complete variable domain, with remaining parts taken from reference TRBV7-2 and TRBJ2-1, reads GAGVSQSPSNKVTEKGKDVELRCDPISGHTALYWYRQSLGQGLEFLIYFQGNSAPDKSGLPSDRFSAERTGGSVSTLTIQRTQQEDSAVYLCASSLRGVSLSYNEQFFGPGTRLTVL.

The chain joins TRBV6-5 to TRBJ1-3; D remains ambiguous. The CDR3 has 14 amino acids. Germline CDR1 and CDR2: MNHEY and SVGAGI. Trimming removed 6 bases from V and 0 bases from J, with 9 bases in between. This chain's CDR3 is CASRPRVSGNTIYF. CDR3 nucleotide sequence: TGTGCCAGCAGGCCGCGAGTCTCTGGAAACACCATATATTTT.

V is TRBV6-6 and J is TRBJ2-7; D is perhaps TRBD2 (6 bases). The CDR3 consists of 15 residues. Germline V gene sequence: CDR1 MNHNY, CDR2 SVGAGI (reference sequence). The V gene lost 1 base and the J gene lost 4 bases, with 14 bases spanning the gap. The CDR3 here is CASSYYPGVGYEQYF. The CDR3 nucleotides are TGTGCCAGCAGTTACTATCCGGGAGTAGGGTACGAGCAGTACTTC.

The chain couples TRBV19 to TRBJ1-4; TRBD1 agrees at 11 bases. The CDR3 extends over 16 amino acids. Trimming cost V 5 bases and J 7 bases; bases outside gene matches: 9. CDR1 and CDR2 from the germline V gene are LNHDA and SQIVND (reference sequence). CDR3 protein: CASSAGTGGGGEKLFF. The CDR3 nucleotides read TGTGCCAGTAGTGCTGGGACAGGGGGAGGTGGTGAAAAACTGTTTTTT.

This clone was recorded a few times. This chain joins TRBV20-1 and TRBJ2-3, with unresolved D. The germline CDR1 and CDR2 sequences are DFQATT and SNEGSKA (reference sequence). This CDR3 is built from 11 residues. Trimming shortened V by 0 bases and J by 8 bases, and 6 bases separated the two germline ends. The CDR3 DNA is TGCAGTGCTAGAGATTTGAGTACGCAGTATTTT. Protein sequence: CSARDLSTQYF.

The V gene is TRBV11-2, the J gene TRBJ2-7; D ambiguous. Germline V gene lookup returns CDR1 SGHAT and CDR2 FQNNGV. With 3 bases removed from V and 3 bases from J, the gap between germline ends came to 9 bases. The CDR3 runs 13 residues. Here the CDR3 reads CASSLAQYYEQYF. The CDR3 DNA is TGTGCCAGCAGCTTGGCCCAATACTACGAGCAGTACTTC.

The chain links TRBV7-9 to TRBJ2-3, with TRBD2 matching 11 bases. The CDR3 length is 18 residues. Looked up from germline, CDR1 is SEHNR and CDR2 is FQNEAQ (reference sequence). V trimming: 2 bases; J trimming: 1 base; junction bases outside the gene matches: 8. CDR3 protein: CASSLPYGTSGGTDTQYF. CDR3 DNA sequence: TGTGCCAGCAGCTTACCCTACGGGACTAGCGGAGGCACAGATACGCAGTATTTT.

The chain uses TRBV7-3 and TRBJ1-2, with 8 bases aligning to TRBD1. V lost 8 bases, J lost 3 bases, and 8 bases stayed unmatched. Germline loops: CDR1 SGHTA, CDR2 FQGTGA. The CDR3 is 14 amino acids. CDR3 DNA: TGTGCCAGCCACCCCGGACAGGGTGACTATGGCTACACCTTC. It codes for CASHPGQGDYGYTF. Looking up the rest from reference TRBV7-3 and TRBJ1-2 gives the full variable domain: GAGVSQTPSNKVTEKGKYVELRCDPISGHTALYWYRQSLGQGPEFLIYFQGTGAADDSGLPNDRFFAVRPEGSVSTLKIQRTERGDSAVYLCASHPGQGDYGYTFGSGTRLTVV.

The V gene is TRBV2, the J gene TRBJ1-5; D is unresolved. V was shortened by 7 bases and J by 0 bases, with 10 bases between the two germline ends. The CDR3 consists of 14 residues. Germline lookup yields CDR1 SNHLY and CDR2 FYNNEI. CDR3 amino acids: CASNLFNSNQPQHF. CDR3 DNA sequence: TGTGCCAGCAATTTGTTTAATAGCAATCAGCCCCAGCATTTT.

The V call is TRBV6-1, the J call TRBJ1-6; D call uncertain. The CDR3 loop spans 14 amino acids. The V and J ends lost 3 bases and 6 bases respectively, with 9 bases between them. From germline, CDR1 is MNHNS and CDR2 SASEGT. CDR3 in DNA: TGTGCCAGCAGTGAGAGGACTTTTAATTCACCCCTCCACTTT. Amino acids: CASSERTFNSPLHF.

V gene TRBV7-3 combines with J gene TRBJ1-2; 9 bases match TRBD1. Germline values: CDR1 SGHTA, CDR2 FQGTGA. CDR3 size: 13 residues. Losses at the gene ends were 4 bases for V and 6 bases for J; bases not matched to a gene: 3. The CDR3 DNA reads as TGTGCCAGCAGCTCGACAGGGGGAGATGGCTACACCTTC. Residues: CASSSTGGDGYTF.

The chain links TRBV7-9 to TRBJ1-2; D is ambiguous. V was cut by 5 bases and J by 4 bases, with 11 bases left in between. This CDR3 has 13 amino acids. Germline CDR1 is SEHNR and CDR2 is FQNEAQ (reference sequence). The CDR3 DNA reads TGTGCCAGCAGCGGAAGAGGGATCTATGGCTACACCTTC. The encoded protein is CASSGRGIYGYTF. Drawing the rest from reference TRBV7-9 and TRBJ1-2, the complete variable domain is DTGVSQNPRHKITKRGQNVTFRCDPISEHNRLYWYRQTLGQGPEFLTYFQNEAQLEKSRLLSDRFSAERPKGSFSTLEIQRTEQGDSAMYLCASSGRGIYGYTFGSGTRLTVV.

The chain employs TRBV5-8 and TRBJ1-4; D is possibly TRBD1 (5 bases). V was cut by 2 bases and J by 8 bases, with 13 bases left in between. CDR1 is SGHTS and CDR2 is YDEGEE in the germline V gene. The length of the CDR3 is 14 residues. CDR3 in amino acids: CASSLGRVREKLFF. The CDR3 nucleotides read TGTGCCAGCAGCTTAGGCAGGGTGCGAGAAAAACTGTTTTTT.

In regard to this clone: Other DNA sequences in the sample encode the same CDR3. The chain has TRBV7-2 and TRBJ1-5; tentatively, D is TRBD1 (5 bases). Germline loops: CDR1 SGHTA, CDR2 FQGNSA. CDR3 length equals 15 residues. V was shortened by 5 bases and J by 9 bases, with 20 bases between the two germline ends. CDR3 loop: CASSADAGQVSPQHF. The CDR3 nucleotides are TGTGCCAGCAGCGCGGACGCGGGGCAGGTTTCGCCCCAGCATTTT.

This clone was detected once. The genes are TRBV18 and TRBJ1-6; perhaps TRBD1 as D (6 bases). V was clipped by 2 bases and J by 7 bases, with 12 bases between them. The CDR3 consists of 15 residues. CDR1 KGHSH and CDR2 LQKENI come from the germline V gene. The CDR3 DNA reads TGTGCCAGCTCACCATCTACAGGGACCAATTCACCCCTCCACTTT. Amino acids: CASSPSTGTNSPLHF.

V is TRBV5-1 and J is TRBJ2-4; TRBD1 matches 10 bases. Germline V gene sequence: CDR1 SGHRS, CDR2 YFSETQ. With 0 bases clipped from V and 9 bases from J, the junction kept 3 bases outside the gene matches. This CDR3 is 14 amino acids long. The DNA for the CDR3 is TGCGCCAGCAGCTTGGGGGACAGGGGTGGCATTCAGTACTTC. Translated: CASSLGDRGGIQYF. Based on the CDR3 plus reference TRBV5-1 and TRBJ2-4, the full variable domain is KAGVTQTPRYLIKTRGQQVTLSCSPISGHRSVSWYQQTPGQGLQFLFEYFSETQRNKGNFPGRFSGRQFSNSRSEMNVSTLELGDSALYLCASSLGDRGGIQYFGAGTRLSVL.

This chain links TRBV15 with TRBJ1-4; D uncertain. Germline CDR1 and CDR2: LNHNV and YYDKDF (reference sequence). V lost 0 bases and J 7 bases, leaving 9 bases between the germline ends. This CDR3 contains 14 residues. The CDR3: CATSRDGRAEKLFF. As DNA, the CDR3 is TGTGCCACCAGCAGAGACGGGAGGGCTGAAAAACTGTTTTTT.

The chain carries TRBV6-5 and TRBJ2-2, with 7 nucleotides matching TRBD1. The CDR3 loop spans 14 amino acids. V trimming: 10 bases; J trimming: 0 bases; junction bases outside the gene matches: 5. In germline, CDR1 is MNHEY, CDR2 SVGAGI. The CDR3 region is CATLDRTNTGELFF. In DNA, the CDR3 is TGTGCCACGCTGGACAGGACGAACACCGGGGAGCTGTTTTTT.